The 12 T cell receptor beta chains below were found in one sample sequenced in a study of CD8+ T cells in alopecia areata. RNA was isolated and reverse transcribed to cDNA, the sequencing template. Sequenced by immunoSEQ multiplex PCR; TCRdb stores in-frame clones only, minus some. The sample lists hundreds of thousands of clones, approximately 60% seen once, with roughly 0.93% in the top ten. Treatment: oral pan-JAK inhibitor, 5-10 mg twice daily. The sample in question was CD4+ T cells sorted from blood, obtained around week 53, from a patient treated with tofacitinib. These receptors all come from a human donor with alopecia areata.

This sequence joins TRBV30 and TRBJ2-3; 7 positions match TRBD1. Germline lookup yields CDR1 GTSNPN and CDR2 SVGIG (reference sequence). V shed 5 bases, J shed 14 bases, and the junction held 7 bases outside the gene matches. The CDR3 covers 10 residues. CDR3: CAWGQVGSYF. The CDR3 nucleotides are TGTGCCTGGGGACAGGTGGGGTCGTATTTT.

This clone has only one observation. The genes are TRBV4-3 and TRBJ2-7, with D hard to call. The CDR3 runs 13 residues. CDR1 LGHNA and CDR2 YSLEER come from the germline V gene. Trimming left V 0 bases short and J 3 bases short, with 6 bases between. The CDR3 spells CASSQDTRYEQYF. The CDR3 nucleotides are TGCGCCAGCAGCCAAGATACCCGCTACGAGCAGTACTTC.

The V call is TRBV30, the J call TRBJ1-5; D is undetermined. The V gene's germline CDR1 is GTSNPN and CDR2 SVGIG (reference sequence). The CDR3 length is 13 residues. V lost 1 base, J lost 0 bases, and 4 bases lay in between. The CDR3 spells CAWSDSSNQPQHF. The CDR3 DNA reads as TGTGCCTGGAGTGACAGTAGCAATCAGCCCCAGCATTTT. Based on the CDR3 plus reference TRBV30 and TRBJ1-5, the full variable domain is SQTIHQWPATLVQPVGSPLSLECTVEGTSNPNLYWYRQAAGRGLQLLFYSVGIGQISSEVPQNLSASRPQDRQFILSSKKLLLSDSGFYLCAWSDSSNQPQHFGDGTRLSIL.

This chain connects TRBV29-1 to TRBJ1-1; D unresolved. Trimming stripped 4 bases from V and 3 bases from J, with 9 bases between. CDR1 is SQVTM, CDR2 ANQGSEA, per germline. The CDR3 totals 12 residues. In DNA, the CDR3 is TGCAGCGTTGTAGGTGCGTACACTGAAGCTTTCTTT. Amino acid sequence: CSVVGAYTEAFF.

This clone was seen only a few times. The chain is built from TRBV6-5 and TRBJ1-2; 11 bases are a match to TRBD1. CDR1 and CDR2 from the germline V gene are MNHEY and SVGAGI. There are 13 residues in the CDR3. After removal of 8 bases from V and 8 bases from J, the junction contained 7 bases not matched to a gene. The chain's CDR3 is CASADRGLNGYTF. In DNA form, the CDR3 reads TGTGCCAGCGCGGACAGGGGGCTAAACGGCTACACCTTC.

CDR3 protein: CASSYLEGNTEAFF. DNA of the CDR3: TGTGCCAGCAGTTACCTCGAAGGGAACACTGAAGCTTTCTTT. The chain couples TRBV6-6 to TRBJ1-1; D unclear. In germline, CDR1 is MNHNY, CDR2 SVGAGI (reference sequence). The CDR3 totals 14 residues. Trimming took 2 bases from V and 1 from J, leaving 8 bases between them.

V usage is TRBV5-6 and J usage is TRBJ1-2; TRBD1 agrees at 7 bases. This CDR3 is 14 amino acids long. From germline, CDR1 is SGHDT and CDR2 YYEEEE. V was clipped by 0 bases and J by 4 bases; unmatched bases: 3. The CDR3 DNA reads TGTGCCAGCAGCTTGGTCGGACAGGTCTATGGCTACACCTTC. This codes for CASSLVGQVYGYTF.

This chain links TRBV5-4 with TRBJ2-7; tentatively, D is TRBD1 (6 bases). In germline, CDR1 is SGHNT, CDR2 YYREEE (reference sequence). The CDR3 loop spans 13 amino acids. The V end lost 4 bases, the J end lost 4 bases, and 12 bases lay between the germline ends. The CDR3 coding sequence is TGTGCCAGCAGCCAGGGACACCAATACGAGCAGTACTTC. It is translated as CASSQGHQYEQYF.

The chain is built from TRBV29-1 and TRBJ2-6; D is unclear. The CDR3 loop spans 13 amino acids. The germline gives CDR1 SQVTM, CDR2 ANQGSEA. With 4 bases removed from V and 2 bases from J, the gap between germline ends came to 6 bases. CDR3 in DNA: TGCAGCGTTGCCCGGACTGGGGCCAACGTCCTGACTTTC. As protein: CSVARTGANVLTF.

The chain joins TRBV9 to TRBJ2-7; possible D gene TRBD1, 5 bases. The CDR3 runs 15 residues. V dropped 0 bases and J dropped 2 bases, with 12 bases sitting between them. Looked up from germline, CDR1 is SGDLS and CDR2 is YYNGEE. The CDR3 spells CASSVGQGTPYEQYF. For the CDR3, the DNA is TGTGCCAGCAGCGTAGGGCAGGGCACACCCTACGAGCAGTACTTC.

The chain employs TRBV29-1 and TRBJ2-6; D call uncertain. Germline V gene lookup returns CDR1 SQVTM and CDR2 ANQGSEA. V was pared by 5 bases and J by 3 bases, with 8 bases between. The length of the CDR3 is 13 residues. In nucleotides, the CDR3 is TGCAGCGTTAGGATTGGTGGGGCCAACGTCCTGACTTTC. This encodes CSVRIGGANVLTF.

This chain joins TRBV12-5 and TRBJ2-3; no clear D gene. CDR3 length: 14 residues. Trimming took off 6 bases at V and 3 bases at J, with 13 bases between the two ends. Per germline, CDR1 LGHNT and CDR2 FRNRAP. The CDR3 nucleotides read TGTGCTAGTGGGACAAAAATTTTTACAGATACGCAGTATTTT. Its protein product is CASGTKIFTDTQYF.